This entry lists 28 T cell receptor beta chains sequenced from one sample in a study of blood T cell repertoires in COVID-19. This table comes from immunoSEQ multiplex PCR, and its TCRdb copy is limited to in-frame clones, with some not included. The repertoire holds about 120,000 clones, with about nine tenths as singletons. The sequencing input was peripheral blood. Every receptor here comes from a man aged 40-49 years with acute or convalescent COVID-19.

V and J are TRBV4-1 and TRBJ1-6; no clear D gene. Germline V gene sequence: CDR1 MGHRA, CDR2 YSYEKL. V was pared by 4 bases and J by 1 base, with 11 bases between. The CDR3 sequence is 16 residues long. The CDR3: CASSPNLVSYNSPLHF. CDR3 nucleotide sequence: TGCGCCAGCAGCCCGAACTTAGTTTCCTATAATTCACCCCTCCACTTT.

The V and J genes are TRBV5-6 and TRBJ2-5; TRBD2 is a possible D gene (6 bases). The CDR3 runs 14 residues. The V end was cut by 0 bases, the J end by 2 bases, with 8 bases between. Germline V CDR1 and CDR2: SGHDT, YYEEEE. The CDR3 DNA sequence: TGTGCCAGCAGCTTGGCGCGGGGACAAGAGACCCAGTACTTC. It is translated as CASSLARGQETQYF. Using reference TRBV5-6 and TRBJ2-5 for the parts outside the CDR3, the full variable domain is DAGVTQSPTHLIKTRGQQVTLRCSPKSGHDTVSWYQQALGQGPQFIFQYYEEEERQRGNFPDRFSGHQFPNYSSELNVNALLLGDSALYLCASSLARGQETQYFGPGTRLLVL.

The chain couples TRBV7-3 to TRBJ1-3, with a tentative D call TRBD1 (5 bases). The CDR3 extends over 16 amino acids. CDR1 is SGHTA, CDR2 FQGTGA, per germline. V shed 7 bases and J shed 1 base, with 17 bases lying between them. The CDR3 here is CASTPGGRGSGNTIYF. CDR3 DNA sequence: TGTGCCAGCACCCCCGGGGGGAGGGGTTCTGGAAACACCATATATTTT.

The chain joins TRBV5-4 to TRBJ2-4, with a possible D match to TRBD2 (6 bases). Germline CDR1 is SGHNT and CDR2 is YYREEE (reference sequence). V was cut by 4 bases and J by 0 bases, with 14 bases left in between. The CDR3 runs to 16 residues. CDR3: CASSRITGEAKNIQYF. CDR3 coding DNA: TGTGCCAGCAGCCGAATAACGGGAGAAGCCAAAAACATTCAGTACTTC.

The gene calls are TRBV4-2 and TRBJ1-2; D is undetermined. The V gene lost 1 base and the J gene lost 8 bases, with 20 bases spanning the gap. The CDR3 runs 16 residues. CDR1 and CDR2 from the germline V gene are LGHNA and YNFKEQ. The CDR3 DNA sequence: TGTGCCAGCAGCCAAGCTTTAGGGAGTGCCCCTTGGGGCTACACCTTC. Its translation: CASSQALGSAPWGYTF.

V is TRBV2 and J is TRBJ2-1; maybe TRBD2 (6 bases). Germline-derived CDR1 and CDR2 are SNHLY and FYNNEI. The CDR3 consists of 15 residues. V dropped 6 bases and J dropped 2 bases, with 14 bases sitting between them. In DNA, the CDR3 is TGTGCCAGCAGGGGGCTGGTAGCGGCCTACAATGAGCAGTTCTTC. Amino acid sequence: CASRGLVAAYNEQFF. Drawing the rest from reference TRBV2 and TRBJ2-1, the complete variable domain is EPEVTQTPSHQVTQMGQEVILRCVPISNHLYFYWYRQILGQKVEFLVSFYNNEISEKSEIFDDQFSVERPDGSNFTLKIRSTKLEDSAMYFCASRGLVAAYNEQFFGPGTRLTVL.

The chain links TRBV2 to TRBJ1-1; D is perhaps TRBD1 (6 bases). The V end lost 7 bases, the J end lost 5 bases, and 23 bases lay between the germline ends. The CDR3 sequence is 16 residues long. Germline CDR1 reads SNHLY; CDR2 reads FYNNEI. The CDR3 DNA sequence: TGTGCCAGCAATCGGGGGGCAGGGGCCCGGAGGACTGAAGCTTTCTTT. Translation: CASNRGAGARRTEAFF.

DNA for the CDR3: TGTGCCAGCAGCTTCTGGACGGGAGGCCTCTACAATGAGCAGTTCTTC. It is translated as CASSFWTGGLYNEQFF. J is TRBJ2-1 and V is TRBV7-9, with TRBD2 matching over 7 bases. V lost 3 bases, J lost 3 bases, and 8 bases stayed unmatched. Looked up from germline, CDR1 is SEHNR and CDR2 is FQNEAQ (reference sequence). This CDR3 spans 16 amino acids.

This chain links TRBV2 with TRBJ1-1; D ambiguous. The CDR3 covers 13 residues. Looked up from germline, CDR1 is SNHLY and CDR2 is FYNNEI. Trimming removed 10 bases from V and 1 base from J, with 13 bases in between. The CDR3 here is CATRLGGNTEAFF. For the CDR3, the DNA is TGTGCCACGAGGTTGGGAGGGAACACTGAAGCTTTCTTT.

The CDR3 spells CASSTPGQGSSYEQYF. CDR3 nucleotide sequence: TGTGCCAGCAGCACTCCGGGACAGGGCTCCTCCTACGAGCAGTACTTC. The V and J genes are TRBV7-2 and TRBJ2-7; 9 bases are a match to TRBD1. The length of the CDR3 is 16 residues. CDR1 SGHTA and CDR2 FQGNSA come from the germline V gene. Trimming cost V 5 bases and J 0 bases; bases outside gene matches: 8.

CDR3 residues: CASSLGFWTSGLEQYF. CDR3 nucleotide sequence: TGTGCCAGCAGCTTAGGTTTCTGGACTAGCGGTTTGGAACAGTACTTC. The chain carries TRBV7-9 and TRBJ2-7; 10 nucleotides agree with TRBD2. This CDR3 contains 16 residues. The V and J ends lost 1 base and 10 bases, in that order; junction bases with no gene match: 13. Germline V gene sequence: CDR1 SEHNR, CDR2 FQNEAQ (reference sequence).

This chain uses TRBV7-8 with TRBJ1-2, with D unresolved. The CDR3 is made up of 13 amino acids. V was cut by 2 bases and J by 0 bases, with 4 bases left in between. Germline CDR1 reads SGHVS; CDR2 reads FQNEAQ. The CDR3 coding sequence is TGTGCCAGCAGCTTACAGTCTAACTATGGCTACACCTTC. It translates to CASSLQSNYGYTF.

This chain joins TRBV14 and TRBJ2-3; D not resolved. In germline, CDR1 is SGHDN, CDR2 FVKESK. This CDR3 has 17 amino acids. V was cut by 0 bases and J by 2 bases, with 15 bases left in between. The CDR3 is CASSQESYRMNTDTQYF. CDR3 DNA: TGTGCCAGCAGCCAAGAGTCCTACCGTATGAACACAGATACGCAGTATTTT.

The chain has TRBV2 and TRBJ2-5; possible D gene TRBD2, 6 bases. Trimming cost V 3 bases and J 3 bases, with 8 bases left between them. In germline, CDR1 is SNHLY, CDR2 FYNNEI. This CDR3 comprises 13 residues. The CDR3 region is CASSDRGKETQYF. The CDR3 DNA follows: TGTGCCAGCAGTGACCGGGGGAAAGAGACCCAGTACTTC.

The chain has TRBV30 and TRBJ1-6; D is perhaps TRBD1 (6 bases). The CDR3 runs 13 residues. Trimming pared 3 bases from V and 9 bases from J, leaving 12 bases between. The germline V gene has CDR1 GTSNPN and CDR2 SVGIG (reference sequence). CDR3 in amino acids: CAWRETGSSPLHF. In DNA, the CDR3 is TGTGCCTGGAGGGAGACAGGTTCTTCACCCCTCCACTTT. Combining the CDR3 with reference TRBV30 and TRBJ1-6 gives the whole variable domain SQTIHQWPATLVQPVGSPLSLECTVEGTSNPNLYWYRQAAGRGLQLLFYSVGIGQISSEVPQNLSASRPQDRQFILSSKKLLLSDSGFYLCAWRETGSSPLHFGNGTRLTVT.

This chain links TRBV19 with TRBJ2-1; TRBD2 might be the D (5 bases). Germline V CDR1 and CDR2: LNHDA, SQIVND (reference sequence). V lost 5 bases and J lost 6, with 8 bases in between. The CDR3 consists of 12 residues. As DNA, the CDR3 is TGTGCCAGTAGTCCTAGCACCAATGAGCAGTTCTTC. Translating gives CASSPSTNEQFF. Full variable domain (rest looked up from reference TRBV19 and TRBJ2-1): DGGITQSPKYLFRKEGQNVTLSCEQNLNHDAMYWYRQDPGQGLRLIYYSQIVNDFQKGDIAEGYSVSREKKESFPLTVTSAQKNPTAFYLCASSPSTNEQFFGPGTRLTVL.

This rearrangement joins TRBV4-3 to TRBJ1-4; 7 nucleotides align to TRBD1. V dropped 2 bases and J dropped 7; count of bases not matched to a gene: 10. Per germline, CDR1 LGHNA and CDR2 YSLEER. The CDR3 totals 16 residues. The CDR3 protein is CASSQSSTGLAEKLFF. Here the CDR3 DNA reads TGCGCCAGCAGCCAAAGTTCGACAGGGCTCGCTGAAAAACTGTTTTTT.

The rearrangement uses TRBV30 and TRBJ2-1, with D possibly TRBD2 on 5 matching bases. Trimming shortened V by 4 bases and J by 3 bases, and 16 bases separated the two germline ends. CDR1 is GTSNPN and CDR2 is SVGIG in the germline V gene (reference sequence). This CDR3 comprises 15 residues. CDR3 nucleotides: TGTGCCTGGACTCTAGGCTGGACTTACTACAATGAGCAGTTCTTC. Protein sequence: CAWTLGWTYYNEQFF.

This chain links TRBV4-1 with TRBJ2-3; 7 nucleotides agree with TRBD1. There are 16 residues in the CDR3. Germline V gene lookup returns CDR1 MGHRA and CDR2 YSYEKL. V was clipped by 4 bases and J by 6 bases; unmatched bases: 13. Written as DNA, the CDR3 is TGCGCCAGCAGCCGTAACCGGGACAGCCCCTCGGATACGCAGTATTTT. Protein sequence: CASSRNRDSPSDTQYF.

The V call is TRBV19, the J call TRBJ1-2, with 12 bases aligning to TRBD1. This CDR3 has 17 residues. J lost 1 base, V lost 7 bases, and 10 bases had no gene match. Germline assignment: CDR1 LNHDA and CDR2 SQIVND (reference sequence). The CDR3 nucleotides read TGTGCCAGTACCCCCAGGGACAGGGGGCGGATTAACTATGGCTACACCTTC. Its translation is CASTPRDRGRINYGYTF.

The gene calls are TRBV14 and TRBJ2-5, with 10 bases lining up with TRBD1. V lost 4 bases to trimming and J lost 2 bases; unmatched junction nucleotides: 4. In germline, CDR1 is SGHDN, CDR2 FVKESK. The length of the CDR3 is 15 residues. CDR3 residues: CASSPGTGVQETQYF. In DNA form, the CDR3 reads TGTGCCAGCAGCCCCGGGACAGGGGTTCAAGAGACCCAGTACTTC.

This clone was found once. The chain couples TRBV10-1 to TRBJ1-1; D not certain. The germline gives CDR1 WNHNN, CDR2 SYGVQD (reference sequence). V lost 0 bases, J lost 1 base, and 6 bases lay in between. The length of the CDR3 is 14 residues. CDR3 coding DNA: TGCGCCAGCAGTGAGTCGTCGGGGAACACTGAAGCTTTCTTT. It specifies CASSESSGNTEAFF.

The gene calls are TRBV14 and TRBJ1-1, with 7 bases matching TRBD1. This CDR3 spans 15 amino acids. V was pared by 4 bases and J by 0 bases, with 5 bases of the junction left unmatched. The germline V gene encodes CDR1 SGHDN and CDR2 FVKESK. The CDR3 sequence is CASSPWGTVNTEAFF. For the CDR3, the DNA is TGTGCCAGCAGCCCGTGGGGGACAGTGAACACTGAAGCTTTCTTT.

J is TRBJ1-5 and V is TRBV7-8; a possible D gene is TRBD1 (5 bases). The CDR3 runs to 16 residues. The germline CDR1 and CDR2 sequences are SGHVS and FQNEAQ. Trimming took 0 bases from V and 2 from J, leaving 11 bases between them. The CDR3 protein is CASSLALGRGNQPQHF. The CDR3 nucleotides read TGTGCCAGCAGCTTAGCCCTCGGCAGGGGCAATCAGCCCCAGCATTTT.

V is TRBV30 and J is TRBJ1-1; possibly TRBD1 for D (6 bases). Between the trimmed V and J ends, which lost 1 base and 5 bases, there was a span of 11 bases. Germline lookup yields CDR1 GTSNPN and CDR2 SVGIG (reference sequence). The CDR3 spans 13 residues. The CDR3 is CAWSGGRWTEAFF. The CDR3 region has the DNA TGTGCCTGGAGTGGGGGGCGTTGGACTGAAGCTTTCTTT.

V and J are TRBV10-3 and TRBJ1-2; D not certain. CDR1 is ENHRY, CDR2 SYGVKD, per germline. Trimming removed 3 bases at V and 8 bases at J, with 10 bases between. The CDR3 runs 12 residues. The CDR3 here is CAISDSSHGYTF. Written as DNA, the CDR3 is TGTGCCATCAGTGATAGCAGTCACGGCTACACCTTC.

A word on this clone: Additional DNA sequences in this sample encode the identical CDR3. The gene calls are TRBV12-3 or TRBV12-4 and TRBJ2-2; D not resolved. Between the trimmed V and J ends, which lost 5 bases and 8 bases, there was a span of 6 bases. The CDR3 covers 11 residues. The CDR3 coding sequence is TGTGCCAGCAGTCCGCGTGGGGAGCTGTTTTTT. It is translated as CASSPRGELFF.

The chain has TRBV5-5 and TRBJ2-5, with 9 bases lining up with TRBD2. Germline V gene data show CDR1 as SGHKS and CDR2 as YYEKEE (reference sequence). The CDR3 is 16 amino acids. J gave up 2 bases and V 3 bases, and 8 bases lay outside the gene matches. The CDR3 reads CASSSLISGGQETQYF. The DNA of the CDR3 is TGTGCCAGCAGCTCCTTGATTAGCGGGGGACAAGAGACCCAGTACTTC.